The following is a TCR beta chain sequence with its context. Its target is not known. The sample comes from a study of cytomegalovirus exposure and HLA in healthy donors. Losses at the gene ends were 8 bases for V and 2 bases for J; bases not matched to a gene: 9. CDR1 WSHSY and CDR2 SAAADI come from the germline V gene. This CDR3 spans 16 amino acids. Overall study findings and caveats: Previously analyzed data showed that most TCR beta V segments were productive at a frequency of about 87% or about 30%. The study designated 150 or so TCR beta chains cytomegalovirus-associated. There were a few CMV-associated chains whose specificity for CMV antigens was confirmed in vitro.

The PCR contained 60 Vbeta and 13 Jbeta primers. Produced via immunoSEQ multiplex PCR; TCRdb's table is partial and in-frame only. Here the sample spans around 150,000 clones, 64% being singletons. Sequencing used PBMCs. The source of this sequence is a woman aged 25 to 39 in good health and CMV-seropositive. The genes are TRBV10-2 and TRBJ2-1, with 10 bases that match TRBD2. The CDR3 protein is CASALLAGAAYNEQFF. In DNA, the CDR3 is TGCGCCAGCGCTTTGCTAGCGGGGGCCGCCTACAATGAGCAGTTCTTC.